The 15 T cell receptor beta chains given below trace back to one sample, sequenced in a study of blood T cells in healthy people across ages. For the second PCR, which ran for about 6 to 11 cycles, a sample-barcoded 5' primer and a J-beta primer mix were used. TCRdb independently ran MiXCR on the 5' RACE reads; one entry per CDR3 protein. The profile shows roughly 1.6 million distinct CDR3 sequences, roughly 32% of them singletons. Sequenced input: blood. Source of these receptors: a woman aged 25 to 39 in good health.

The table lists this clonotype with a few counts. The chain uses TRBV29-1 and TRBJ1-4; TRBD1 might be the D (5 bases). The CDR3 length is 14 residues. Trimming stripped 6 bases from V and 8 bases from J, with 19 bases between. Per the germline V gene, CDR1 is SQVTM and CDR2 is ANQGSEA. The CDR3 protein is CSVAQGEDREKLFF. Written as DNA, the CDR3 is TGCAGCGTAGCCCAGGGCGAAGATAGGGAAAAACTGTTTTTT.

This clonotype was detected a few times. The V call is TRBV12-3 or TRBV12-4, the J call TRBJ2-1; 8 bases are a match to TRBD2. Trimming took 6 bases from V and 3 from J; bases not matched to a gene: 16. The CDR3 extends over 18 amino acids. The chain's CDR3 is CASRGGRGSGENYNEQFF. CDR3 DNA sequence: TGTGCCAGCAGGGGAGGTCGGGGTAGCGGGGAAAACTACAATGAGCAGTTCTTC.

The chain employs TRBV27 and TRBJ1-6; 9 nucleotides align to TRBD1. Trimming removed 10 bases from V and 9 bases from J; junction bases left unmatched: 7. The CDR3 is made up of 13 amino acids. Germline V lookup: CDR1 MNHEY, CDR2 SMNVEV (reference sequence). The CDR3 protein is CATRETGGSPLHF. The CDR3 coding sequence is TGTGCCACGAGAGAGACAGGGGGTTCACCCCTCCACTTT.

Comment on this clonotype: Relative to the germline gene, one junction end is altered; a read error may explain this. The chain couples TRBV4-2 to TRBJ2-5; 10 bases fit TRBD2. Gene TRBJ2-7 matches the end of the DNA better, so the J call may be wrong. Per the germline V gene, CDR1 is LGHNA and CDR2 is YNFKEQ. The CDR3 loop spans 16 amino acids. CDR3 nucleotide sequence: TGTGCCAGCGGCCAAGGTAAAGGACTAGCGGCCTACGAGCAGTACTTC. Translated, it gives CASGQGKGLAAYEQYF.

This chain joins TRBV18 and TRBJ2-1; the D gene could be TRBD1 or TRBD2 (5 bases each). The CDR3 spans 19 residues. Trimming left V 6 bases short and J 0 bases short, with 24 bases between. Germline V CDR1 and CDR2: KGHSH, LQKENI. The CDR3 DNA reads TGTGCCAGCTCCCAAATGGGGGTTAGGGTATTAAGCTCCTACAATGAGCAGTTCTTC. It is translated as CASSQMGVRVLSSYNEQFF.

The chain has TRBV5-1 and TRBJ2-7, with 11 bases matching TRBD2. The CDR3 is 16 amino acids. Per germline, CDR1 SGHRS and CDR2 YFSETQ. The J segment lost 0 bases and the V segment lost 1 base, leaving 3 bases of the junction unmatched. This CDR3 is CASSLSTSGSSYEQYF. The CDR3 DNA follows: TGCGCCAGCAGCTTGTCTACTAGCGGGAGCTCCTACGAGCAGTACTTC.

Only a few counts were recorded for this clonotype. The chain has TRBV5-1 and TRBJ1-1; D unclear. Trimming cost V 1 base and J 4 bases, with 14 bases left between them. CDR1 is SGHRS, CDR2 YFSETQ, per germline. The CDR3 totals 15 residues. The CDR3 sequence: CASSLFGSTGTEAFF. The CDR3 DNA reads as TGCGCCAGCAGCTTGTTCGGCAGCACGGGCACTGAAGCTTTCTTT. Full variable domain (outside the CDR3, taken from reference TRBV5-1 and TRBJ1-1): KAGVTQTPRYLIKTRGQQVTLSCSPISGHRSVSWYQQTPGQGLQFLFEYFSETQRNKGNFPGRFSGRQFSNSRSEMNVSTLELGDSALYLCASSLFGSTGTEAFFGQGTRLTVV.

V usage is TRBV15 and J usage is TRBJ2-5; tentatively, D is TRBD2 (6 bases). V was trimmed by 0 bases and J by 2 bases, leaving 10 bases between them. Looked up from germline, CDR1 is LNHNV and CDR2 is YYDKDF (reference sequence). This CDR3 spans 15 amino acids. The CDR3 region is CATSRDRGEQETQYF. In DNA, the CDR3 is TGTGCCACCAGCAGAGATCGCGGGGAGCAAGAGACCCAGTACTTC.

In nucleotides, the CDR3 is TGTGCCAGCGGCCGGACTAGCGGGGCGGGTGAGCAGTTCTTC. Encoded protein: CASGRTSGAGEQFF. The V and J genes are TRBV6-5 and TRBJ2-1, with 12 bases fitting TRBD2. CDR3 length equals 14 residues. V shed 8 bases, J shed 9 bases, and the junction held 8 bases outside the gene matches. In germline, CDR1 is MNHEY, CDR2 SVGAGI.

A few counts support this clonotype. CDR3 in amino acids: CASSLVGGRAGETQYF. DNA of the CDR3: TGTGCCAGCAGCTTAGTTGGCGGGAGGGCCGGGGAGACCCAGTACTTC. The chain combines TRBV7-2 with TRBJ2-5; TRBD2 matches 9 bases. This CDR3 contains 16 residues. V lost 1 base and J lost 5; bases outside the gene matches: 8. Per germline, CDR1 SGHTA and CDR2 FQGNSA. The full variable domain, its missing parts supplied by reference TRBV7-2 and TRBJ2-5, is GAGVSQSPSNKVTEKGKDVELRCDPISGHTALYWYRQSLGQGLEFLIYFQGNSAPDKSGLPSDRFSAERTGGSVSTLTIQRTQQEDSAVYLCASSLVGGRAGETQYFGPGTRLLVL.

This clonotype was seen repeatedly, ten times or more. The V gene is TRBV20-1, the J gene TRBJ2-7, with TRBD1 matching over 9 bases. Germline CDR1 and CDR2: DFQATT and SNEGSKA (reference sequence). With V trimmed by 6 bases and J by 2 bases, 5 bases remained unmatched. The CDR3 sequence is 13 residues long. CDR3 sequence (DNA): TGCAGTGCCGCCGGGACAGGGCCCTACGAGCAGTACTTC. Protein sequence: CSAAGTGPYEQYF.

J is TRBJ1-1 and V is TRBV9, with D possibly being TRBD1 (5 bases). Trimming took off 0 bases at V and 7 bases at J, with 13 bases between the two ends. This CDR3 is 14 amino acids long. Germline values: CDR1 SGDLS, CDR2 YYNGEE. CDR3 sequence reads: CASSVEYFTGEAFF. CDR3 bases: TGTGCCAGCAGCGTAGAATATTTCACAGGTGAAGCTTTCTTT. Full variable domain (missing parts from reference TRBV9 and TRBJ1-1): DSGVTQTPKHLITATGQRVTLRCSPRSGDLSVYWYQQSLDQGLQFLIQYYNGEERAKGNILERFSAQQFPDLHSELNLSSLELGDSALYFCASSVEYFTGEAFFGQGTRLTVV.

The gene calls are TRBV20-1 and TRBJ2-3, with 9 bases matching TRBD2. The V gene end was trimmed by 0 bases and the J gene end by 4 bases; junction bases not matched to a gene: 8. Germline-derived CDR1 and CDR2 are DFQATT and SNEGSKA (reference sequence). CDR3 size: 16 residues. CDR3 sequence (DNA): TGCAGTGCTAGAGACCCGAGACTAGCGGACTCAGATACGCAGTATTTT. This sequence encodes CSARDPRLADSDTQYF.

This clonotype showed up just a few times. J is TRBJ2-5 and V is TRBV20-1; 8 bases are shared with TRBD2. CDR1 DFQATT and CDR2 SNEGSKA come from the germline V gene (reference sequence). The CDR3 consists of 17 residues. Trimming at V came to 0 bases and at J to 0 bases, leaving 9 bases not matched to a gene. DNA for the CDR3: TGCAGTGCTAGAGATGGGATAGCGGGGACCCACCAAGAGACCCAGTACTTC. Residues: CSARDGIAGTHQETQYF.

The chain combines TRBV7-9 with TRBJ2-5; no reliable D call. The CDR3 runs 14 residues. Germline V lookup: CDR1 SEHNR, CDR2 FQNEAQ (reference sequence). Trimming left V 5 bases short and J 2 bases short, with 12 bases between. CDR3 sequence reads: CASSPTRAQETQYF. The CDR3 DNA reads TGTGCCAGCAGCCCGACCCGTGCTCAAGAGACCCAGTACTTC.